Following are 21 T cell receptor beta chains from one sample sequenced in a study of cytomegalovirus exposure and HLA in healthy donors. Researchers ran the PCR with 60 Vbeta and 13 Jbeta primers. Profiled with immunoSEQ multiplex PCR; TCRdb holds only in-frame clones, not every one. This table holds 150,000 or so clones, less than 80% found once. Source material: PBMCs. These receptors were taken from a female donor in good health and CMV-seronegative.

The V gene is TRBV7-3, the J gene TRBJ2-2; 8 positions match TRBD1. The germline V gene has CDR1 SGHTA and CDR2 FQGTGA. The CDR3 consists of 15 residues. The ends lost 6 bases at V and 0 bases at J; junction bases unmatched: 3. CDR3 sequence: CASRRTGTNTGELFF. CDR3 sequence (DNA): TGTGCCAGCAGGCGGACAGGGACGAACACCGGGGAGCTGTTTTTT.

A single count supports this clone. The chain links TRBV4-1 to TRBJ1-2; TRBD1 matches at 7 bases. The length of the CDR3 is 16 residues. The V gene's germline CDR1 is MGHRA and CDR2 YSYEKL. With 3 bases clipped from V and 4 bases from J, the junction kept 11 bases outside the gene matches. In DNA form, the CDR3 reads TGCGCCAGCAGCCAGAACAGGGGTGGTGGGGCCTATGGCTACACCTTC. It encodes CASSQNRGGGAYGYTF.

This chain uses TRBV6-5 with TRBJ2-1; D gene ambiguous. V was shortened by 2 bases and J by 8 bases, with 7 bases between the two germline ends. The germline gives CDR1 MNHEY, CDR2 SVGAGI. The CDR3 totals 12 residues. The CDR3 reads CASSYGEDEQFF. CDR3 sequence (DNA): TGTGCCAGCAGTTACGGAGAGGATGAGCAGTTCTTC.

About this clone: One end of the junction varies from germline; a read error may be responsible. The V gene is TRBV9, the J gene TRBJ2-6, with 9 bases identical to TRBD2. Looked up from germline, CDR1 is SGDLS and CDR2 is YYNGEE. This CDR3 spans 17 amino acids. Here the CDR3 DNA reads TGTGCCAGCAGCGCCCGCGGGAGGGCGGAAGGGGCCAACGGCCTGACTTTC. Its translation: CASSARGRAEGANGLTF.

The CDR3 DNA follows: TGCGCCAGCAGCTTGGGACAGCTCCTTCGCACAGATACGCAGTATTTT. Translating it yields CASSLGQLLRTDTQYF. The chain has TRBV5-1 and TRBJ2-3; TRBD1 is a possible D gene (5 bases). Germline assignment: CDR1 SGHRS and CDR2 YFSETQ. With 0 bases removed from V and 1 base from J, the gap between germline ends came to 12 bases. This CDR3 is 16 amino acids long.

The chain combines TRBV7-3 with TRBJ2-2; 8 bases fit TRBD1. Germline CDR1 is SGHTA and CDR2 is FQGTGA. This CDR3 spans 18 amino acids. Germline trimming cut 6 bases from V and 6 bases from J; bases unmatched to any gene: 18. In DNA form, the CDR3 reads TGTGCCAGCAGGTTACGCCCCCAGGGGGCAAGAGGCTCCGGGGAGCTGTTTTTT. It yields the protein CASRLRPQGARGSGELFF.

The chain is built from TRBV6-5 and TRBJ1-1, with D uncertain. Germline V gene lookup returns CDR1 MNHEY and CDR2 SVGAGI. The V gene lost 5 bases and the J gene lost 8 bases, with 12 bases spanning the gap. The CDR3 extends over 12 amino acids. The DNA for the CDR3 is TGTGCCAGCAGTCGAGGGAACGCGGAAGCTTTCTTT. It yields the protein CASSRGNAEAFF.

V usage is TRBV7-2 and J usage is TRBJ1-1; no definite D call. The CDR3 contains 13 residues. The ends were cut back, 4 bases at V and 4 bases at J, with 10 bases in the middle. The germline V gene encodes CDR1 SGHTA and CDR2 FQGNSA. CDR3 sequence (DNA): TGTGCCAGCAGCTCCCGACGCGGCACTGAAGCTTTCTTT. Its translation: CASSSRRGTEAFF.

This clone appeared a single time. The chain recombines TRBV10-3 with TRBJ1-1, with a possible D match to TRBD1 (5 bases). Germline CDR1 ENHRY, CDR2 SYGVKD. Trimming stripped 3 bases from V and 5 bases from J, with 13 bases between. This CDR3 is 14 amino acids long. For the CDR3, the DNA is TGTGCCATCAGTGACCGGACCGGGGGGACTGAAGCTTTCTTT. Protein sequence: CAISDRTGGTEAFF.

Here the CDR3 reads CASSQQGSGTRWTDTQYF. The CDR3 nucleotides are TGCGCCAGCAGCCAGCAGGGTTCCGGGACAAGGTGGACAGATACGCAGTATTTT. The chain carries TRBV4-1 and TRBJ2-3; maybe TRBD1 (6 bases). CDR3 size: 18 residues. CDR1 is MGHRA and CDR2 is YSYEKL in the germline V gene. V shed 3 bases and J shed 3 bases, with 22 bases lying between them.

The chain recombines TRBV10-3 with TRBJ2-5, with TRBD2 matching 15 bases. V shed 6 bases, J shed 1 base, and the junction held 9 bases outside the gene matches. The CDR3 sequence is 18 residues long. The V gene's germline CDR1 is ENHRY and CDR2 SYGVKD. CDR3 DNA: TGTGCCATCAGCGGGACTAGCGGGGGGCTCCGCCTCCAAGAGACCCAGTACTTC. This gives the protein CAISGTSGGLRLQETQYF.

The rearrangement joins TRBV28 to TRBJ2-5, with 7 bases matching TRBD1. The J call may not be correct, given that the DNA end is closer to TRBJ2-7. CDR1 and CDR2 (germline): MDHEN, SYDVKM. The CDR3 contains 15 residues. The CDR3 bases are TGTGCCAGCAGTCGAACCGGGACAGCCTCCTACGAGCAGTACTTC. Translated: CASSRTGTASYEQYF.

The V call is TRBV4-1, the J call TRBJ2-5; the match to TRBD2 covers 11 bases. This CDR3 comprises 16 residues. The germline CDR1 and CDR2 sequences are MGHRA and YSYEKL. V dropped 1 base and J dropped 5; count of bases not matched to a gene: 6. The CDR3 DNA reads TGCGCCAGCAGCCAAGTTTCTAGCGGGGGGTGGGAGACCCAGTACTTC. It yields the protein CASSQVSSGGWETQYF.

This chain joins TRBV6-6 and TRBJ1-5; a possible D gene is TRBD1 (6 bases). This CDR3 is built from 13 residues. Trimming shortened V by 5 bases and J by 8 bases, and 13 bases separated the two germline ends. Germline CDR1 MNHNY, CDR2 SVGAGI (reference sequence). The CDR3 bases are TGTGCCAGCAGTCGGGACAAGGGGGAGCCCCAGCATTTT. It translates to CASSRDKGEPQHF.

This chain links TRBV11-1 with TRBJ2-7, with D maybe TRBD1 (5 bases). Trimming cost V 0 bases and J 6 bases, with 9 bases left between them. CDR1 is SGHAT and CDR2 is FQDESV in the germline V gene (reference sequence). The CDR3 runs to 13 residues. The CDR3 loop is CASSLATRGEQYF. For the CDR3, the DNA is TGTGCCAGCAGCTTAGCGACAAGGGGCGAGCAGTACTTC.

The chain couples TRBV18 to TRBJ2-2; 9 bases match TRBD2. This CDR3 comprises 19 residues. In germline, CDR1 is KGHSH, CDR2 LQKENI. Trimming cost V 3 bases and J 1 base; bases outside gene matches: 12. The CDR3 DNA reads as TGTGCCAGCTCACCCTCCCCCCTAGCGGGACTACAGAACACCGGGGAGCTGTTTTTT. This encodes CASSPSPLAGLQNTGELFF.

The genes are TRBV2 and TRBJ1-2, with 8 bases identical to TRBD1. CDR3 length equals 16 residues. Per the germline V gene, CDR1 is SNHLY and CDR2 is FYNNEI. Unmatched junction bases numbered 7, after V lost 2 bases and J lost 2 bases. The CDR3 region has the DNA TGTGCCAGCAGTGAATTATTGCGACAGGGGAACTATGGCTACACCTTC. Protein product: CASSELLRQGNYGYTF. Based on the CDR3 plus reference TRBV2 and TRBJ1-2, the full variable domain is EPEVTQTPSHQVTQMGQEVILRCVPISNHLYFYWYRQILGQKVEFLVSFYNNEISEKSEIFDDQFSVERPDGSNFTLKIRSTKLEDSAMYFCASSELLRQGNYGYTFGSGTRLTVV.

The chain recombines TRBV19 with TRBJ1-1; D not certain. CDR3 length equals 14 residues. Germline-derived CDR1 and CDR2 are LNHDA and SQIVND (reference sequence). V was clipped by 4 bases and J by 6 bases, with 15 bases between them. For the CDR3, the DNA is TGTGCCAGTAGTAAGGGCAGCCGGAGGGCTGAAGCTTTCTTT. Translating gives CASSKGSRRAEAFF.

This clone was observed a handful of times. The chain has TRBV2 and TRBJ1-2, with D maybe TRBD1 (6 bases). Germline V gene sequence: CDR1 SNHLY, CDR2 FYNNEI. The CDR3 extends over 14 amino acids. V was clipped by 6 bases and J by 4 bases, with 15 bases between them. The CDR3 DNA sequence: TGTGCCAGCAGCCGCGCGACAGGCTCCTATGGCTACACCTTC. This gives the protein CASSRATGSYGYTF.

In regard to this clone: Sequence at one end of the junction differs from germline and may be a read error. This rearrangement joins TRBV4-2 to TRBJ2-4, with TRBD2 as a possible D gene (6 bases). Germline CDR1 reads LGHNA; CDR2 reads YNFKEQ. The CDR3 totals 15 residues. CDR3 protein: CASSRESLAKNSQYF. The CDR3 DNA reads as TGTGCCAGCAGTCGCGAGTCACTAGCCAAAAACAGTCAGTACTTC.

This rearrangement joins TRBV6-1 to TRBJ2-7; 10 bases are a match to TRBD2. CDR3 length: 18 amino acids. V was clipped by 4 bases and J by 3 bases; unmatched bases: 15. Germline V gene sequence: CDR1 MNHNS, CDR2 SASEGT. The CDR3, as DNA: TGTGCCAGCAGTGGGGTAGCGGGAGGACTCAGACAAGGCTACGAGCAGTACTTC. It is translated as CASSGVAGGLRQGYEQYF.